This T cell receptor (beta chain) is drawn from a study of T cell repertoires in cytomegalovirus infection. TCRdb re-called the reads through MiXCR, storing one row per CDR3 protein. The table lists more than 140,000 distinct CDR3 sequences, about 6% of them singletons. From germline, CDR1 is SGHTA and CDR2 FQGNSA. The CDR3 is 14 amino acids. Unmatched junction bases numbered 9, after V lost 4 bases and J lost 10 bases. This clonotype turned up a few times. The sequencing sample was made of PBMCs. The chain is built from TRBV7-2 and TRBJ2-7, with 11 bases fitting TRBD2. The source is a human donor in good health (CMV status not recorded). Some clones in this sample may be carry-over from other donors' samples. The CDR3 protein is CASSSSGGSPNQYF. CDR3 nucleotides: TGTGCCAGCAGCTCTAGCGGGGGGTCACCCAACCAGTACTTC.